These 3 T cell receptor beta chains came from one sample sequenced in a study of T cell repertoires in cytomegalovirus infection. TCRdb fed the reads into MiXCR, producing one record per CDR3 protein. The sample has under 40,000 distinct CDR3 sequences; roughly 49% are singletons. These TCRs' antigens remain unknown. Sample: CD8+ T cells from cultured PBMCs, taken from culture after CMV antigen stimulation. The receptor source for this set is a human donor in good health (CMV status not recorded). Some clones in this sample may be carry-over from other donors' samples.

In DNA form, the CDR3 reads TGCGCCAGCAGCCAAGAATACAGGGTTCCTTTCGTAGTCACTGAAGCTTTCTTT. Translated: CASSQEYRVPFVVTEAFF. The V call is TRBV4-1, the J call TRBJ1-1; D perhaps matches TRBD1 (6 bases). The CDR3 consists of 18 residues. Germline V gene data show CDR1 as MGHRA and CDR2 as YSYEKL. The V gene lost 0 bases and the J gene lost 4 bases, with 21 bases spanning the gap.

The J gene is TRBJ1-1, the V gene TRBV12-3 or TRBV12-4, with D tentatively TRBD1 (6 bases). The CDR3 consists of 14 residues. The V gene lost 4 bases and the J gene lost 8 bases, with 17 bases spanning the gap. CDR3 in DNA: TGTGCCAGCAGTTCCGGGGGGGGGCTATGGGAAGCTTTCTTT. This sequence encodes CASSSGGGLWEAFF.

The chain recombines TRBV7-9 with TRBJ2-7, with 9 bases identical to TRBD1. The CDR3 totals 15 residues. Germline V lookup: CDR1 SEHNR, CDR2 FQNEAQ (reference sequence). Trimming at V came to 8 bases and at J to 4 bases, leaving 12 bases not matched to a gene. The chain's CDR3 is CASESTGTGTYEQYF. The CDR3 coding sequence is TGTGCCAGCGAGTCAACCGGGACAGGGACTTACGAGCAGTACTTC.